These T cell receptor beta chains were read from a single sample in a study of cytomegalovirus exposure and HLA in healthy donors. This table comes from immunoSEQ multiplex PCR, and its TCRdb copy is limited to in-frame clones, with some not included. In the table there are approximately 90,000 clones, over 60% of which are singletons. Source material: PBMCs. The receptors were sampled from a man aged 30 to 39 in good health and CMV-seronegative. Both conserved end residues are part of each CDR3. The D gene is left open where the match is weak. Clone size is shown for a subset of rows, as once, few, many or a class of expanded clone.

TRBD1 | TRBJ1-5 | few | TRBV13 | CASSLGGQGASNQPQHF | TGTGCCAGCAGCTTAGGAGGGCAGGGGGCGAGCAATCAGCCCCAGCATTTT
NA | TRBJ1-1 | NA | TRBV4-3 | CASSQEVRGNEAFF | TGCGCCAGCAGCCAAGAAGTTCGAGGGAATGAAGCTTTCTTT
TRBD1 | TRBJ2-1 | NA | TRBV7-7 | CASSLNLGGYEQFF | TGTGCTAGCAGCTTAAACCTAGGGGGCTATGAGCAGTTCTTC
TRBD1 | TRBJ2-5 | NA | TRBV7-9 | CASSLIGTEQETQYF | TGTGCCAGCAGCTTAATAGGGACAGAACAAGAGACCCAGTACTTC
TRBD2 | TRBJ2-3 | NA | TRBV11-2 | CASSLMSAGGIVTDTQYF | TGTGCCAGCAGCTTAATGTCGGCGGGGGGCATTGTCACAGATACGCAGTATTTT
NA | TRBJ1-1 | NA | TRBV5-6 | CASSYSIGSLVAEAFF | TGTGCCAGCAGCTACAGTATCGGCAGTTTGGTCGCTGAAGCTTTCTTT
NA | TRBJ2-3 | NA | TRBV9 | CASSGRGAAFYTDTQYF | TGTGCCAGCAGCGGCCGGGGAGCCGCATTTTACACAGATACGCAGTATTTT
NA | TRBJ2-7 | NA | TRBV18 | CASSPAAYEQYF | TGTGCCAGCTCACCAGCGGCCTACGAGCAGTACTTC
NA | TRBJ1-3 | once | TRBV13 | CASSFRTAGNTIYF | TGTGCCAGCAGTTTCCGGACAGCCGGAAACACCATATATTTT
NA | TRBJ2-1 | NA | TRBV19 | CASSIFEMAATYNEQFF | TGTGCCAGTAGTATATTTGAAATGGCGGCCACCTACAATGAGCAGTTCTTC
NA | TRBJ1-6 | NA | TRBV2 | CASSRESSYNSPLHF | TGTGCCAGCAGTCGAGAGAGCTCCTATAATTCACCCCTCCACTTT
NA | TRBJ1-2 | NA | TRBV29-1 | CSVLNGRAYGYTF | TGCAGCGTCCTCAACGGCAGGGCCTATGGCTACACCTTC
NA | TRBJ1-6 | NA | TRBV29-1 | CSVEDPQGSPLHF | TGCAGCGTTGAAGATCCCCAGGGCTCACCCCTCCACTTT
NA | TRBJ2-7 | NA | TRBV5-1 | CASSLVGGGYEQYF | TGCGCCAGCAGCTTGGTTGGGGGAGGATACGAGCAGTACTTC
TRBD2 | TRBJ2-7 | NA | TRBV7-2 | CASSLSPGGANSYEQYF | TGTGCCAGCAGCTTAAGTCCCGGGGGGGCCAATTCCTACGAGCAGTACTTC
NA | TRBJ1-2 | NA | TRBV29-1 | CSVESGSGGYTF | TGCAGCGTTGAATCAGGGTCAGGTGGCTACACCTTC
TRBD1 | TRBJ2-2 | NA | TRBV5-6 | CASSLGTGEVRELFF | TGTGCCAGCAGCTTAGGGACAGGGGAGGTCCGGGAGCTGTTTTTT
TRBD1 | TRBJ1-2 | NA | TRBV10-3 | CAIDREIGYTF | TGCGCCATCGACAGGGAGATTGGCTACACCTTC
NA | TRBJ1-1 | NA | TRBV18 | CASSPLERMNTEAFF | TGTGCCAGCTCACCATTAGAGAGGATGAACACTGAAGCTTTCTTT
NA | TRBJ2-7 | few | TRBV19 | CASRRTVSYEQYF | TGTGCCAGTAGGCGGACAGTCTCCTACGAGCAGTACTTC
TRBD2 | TRBJ2-7 | NA | TRBV19 | CASSGPGLAGTPGPYEQYF | TGTGCCAGTAGTGGCCCCGGACTAGCGGGAACGCCGGGGCCCTACGAGCAGTACTTC
NA | TRBJ1-5 | once | TRBV2 | CASSEGGYSNQPQHF | TGTGCCAGCAGTGAAGGGGGCTATAGCAATCAGCCCCAGCATTTT
NA | TRBJ2-1 | once | TRBV6-5 | CASSYSTDYNEQFF | TGTGCCAGCAGTTATTCGACAGACTACAATGAGCAGTTCTTC